The 10 T cell receptor beta chains in this list originate from one sample, sequenced in a study of T-cell reconstitution after alpha-beta-depleted transplantation in children (dated by TCRdb to the mid-2010s). The method behind the library was PCR. This sample was sequenced with an Illumina HiSeq 2500. TCR library preparation used molecular barcoding, with unique molecular identifiers applied to normalize quantification of the TCRbeta repertoire. In-frame beta chains were kept once TCRdb had trimmed the public reads at Q25 with fastp and called clones with MiXCR. Rows are combined by CDR3 protein, so each entry shows the most common genes and DNA. The sample profile shows about 540,000 distinct CDR3 sequences; 15% to 20% of them were found once. 2.5% to 4% of the sample comes from the top ten. The sequencing used PBMCs from the stem cell graft donor, collected from the stem cell graft. The receptor set was obtained from a human donor who donated a stem cell graft to a child with acute lymphoblastic leukemia.

This clonotype was counted between two and nine times. The chain joins TRBV20-1 to TRBJ2-3; 8 positions agree with TRBD1. This CDR3 region has 18 residues. The ends lost 0 bases at V and 1 base at J; junction bases unmatched: 12. From germline, CDR1 is DFQATT and CDR2 SNEGSKA (reference sequence). CDR3 DNA sequence: TGCAGTGCTAGAGAGGGGACAGGCCTCTCAATACGCACAGATACGCAGTATTTT. Protein sequence: CSAREGTGLSIRTDTQYF.

J is TRBJ2-3 and V is TRBV10-3, with D maybe TRBD2 (5 bases). This CDR3 is 18 amino acids long. From germline, CDR1 is ENHRY and CDR2 SYGVKD. Trimming removed 0 bases from V and 0 bases from J, with 16 bases in between. CDR3 sequence reads: CAISESSRTLSSTDTQYF. The CDR3 DNA reads as TGTGCCATCAGTGAGTCCTCCCGGACTTTGTCTAGCACAGATACGCAGTATTTT.

In its sample, this clonotype was seen a few times. CDR3 loop: CAINAGGSLNYGYTF. The CDR3 DNA reads TGTGCCATCAATGCAGGGGGATCCCTAAACTATGGCTACACCTTC. The V and J genes are TRBV10-3 and TRBJ1-2; 7 nucleotides match TRBD1. V lost 7 bases to trimming and J lost 2 bases; unmatched junction nucleotides: 10. This CDR3 has 15 amino acids. Germline V gene lookup returns CDR1 ENHRY and CDR2 SYGVKD.

The chain carries TRBV20-1 and TRBJ1-2, with D possibly being TRBD1 (6 bases). This CDR3 contains 14 residues. Trimming removed 3 bases at V and 7 bases at J, with 18 bases between. CDR1 DFQATT and CDR2 SNEGSKA come from the germline V gene (reference sequence). DNA for the CDR3: TGCAGTGCTAGGTCGGCGTCGGGGGCTCTTGGCTACACCTTC. It translates to CSARSASGALGYTF.

A note on this clonotype: At one of its ends the junction is not consistent with the germline gene, which may arise from a read error. The genes are TRBV27 and TRBJ2-7; 12 nucleotides align to TRBD1. In germline, CDR1 is MNHEY, CDR2 SMNVEV (reference sequence). The CDR3 runs 16 residues. The CDR3 reads CASSVSGTGGGYEQYF. CDR3 nucleotide sequence: TGTGCCAGCAGTGTATCCGGGACAGGGGGCGGCTACGAGCAGTACTTC.

The table lists this clonotype with a few counts. CDR3 loop: CASSQEAPQTSSGNTIYF. The CDR3 nucleotides are TGTGCCAGCAGCCAAGAGGCCCCCCAGACAAGCTCTGGAAACACCATATATTTT. The chain couples TRBV3-1 to TRBJ1-3; D call uncertain. The CDR3 sequence is 18 residues long. Trimming left V 0 bases short and J 0 bases short, with 15 bases between. Germline-derived CDR1 and CDR2 are LGHDT and YNNKEL (reference sequence). Full variable domain (missing parts from reference TRBV3-1 and TRBJ1-3): DTAVSQTPKYLVTQMGNDKSIKCEQNLGHDTMYWYKQDSKKFLKIMFSYNNKELIINETVPNRFSPKSPDKAHLNLHINSLELGDSAVYFCASSQEAPQTSSGNTIYFGEGSWLTVV.

The V call is TRBV12-3 or TRBV12-4, the J call TRBJ2-7, with 10 positions matching TRBD2. This CDR3 is built from 13 residues. Trimming cost V 6 bases and J 3 bases; bases outside gene matches: 2. CDR3 sequence reads: CASRRTSGYEQYF. The CDR3 DNA reads TGTGCCAGCAGACGGACTAGCGGCTACGAGCAGTACTTC.

This clonotype was detected a few times. The chain recombines TRBV29-1 with TRBJ2-7; possibly TRBD1 for D (5 bases). The V gene lost 7 bases and the J gene lost 5 bases, with 15 bases spanning the gap. Germline V CDR1 and CDR2: SQVTM, ANQGSEA. The CDR3 contains 12 residues. The CDR3: CSAGLGRDEQYF. CDR3 coding DNA: TGCAGCGCGGGTCTGGGCAGGGACGAGCAGTACTTC.

This clonotype came up a few times. The rearrangement joins TRBV10-3 to TRBJ1-2; 7 nucleotides agree with TRBD1. Trimming at V came to 4 bases and at J to 3 bases, leaving 5 bases not matched to a gene. Germline V lookup: CDR1 ENHRY, CDR2 SYGVKD. This CDR3 region has 14 residues. The CDR3 protein is CAISAGQTYYGYTF. For the CDR3, the DNA is TGTGCCATCAGTGCGGGACAGACCTACTATGGCTACACCTTC.

The chain links TRBV27 to TRBJ1-5; D perhaps matches TRBD1 (5 bases). CDR3 length: 18 residues. Trimming removed 6 bases at V and 0 bases at J, with 21 bases between. The germline V gene has CDR1 MNHEY and CDR2 SMNVEV (reference sequence). This chain's CDR3 is CASRRAQLGGYSNQPQHF. The CDR3 DNA reads TGTGCCAGCAGGAGGGCCCAACTGGGGGGATATAGCAATCAGCCCCAGCATTTT.